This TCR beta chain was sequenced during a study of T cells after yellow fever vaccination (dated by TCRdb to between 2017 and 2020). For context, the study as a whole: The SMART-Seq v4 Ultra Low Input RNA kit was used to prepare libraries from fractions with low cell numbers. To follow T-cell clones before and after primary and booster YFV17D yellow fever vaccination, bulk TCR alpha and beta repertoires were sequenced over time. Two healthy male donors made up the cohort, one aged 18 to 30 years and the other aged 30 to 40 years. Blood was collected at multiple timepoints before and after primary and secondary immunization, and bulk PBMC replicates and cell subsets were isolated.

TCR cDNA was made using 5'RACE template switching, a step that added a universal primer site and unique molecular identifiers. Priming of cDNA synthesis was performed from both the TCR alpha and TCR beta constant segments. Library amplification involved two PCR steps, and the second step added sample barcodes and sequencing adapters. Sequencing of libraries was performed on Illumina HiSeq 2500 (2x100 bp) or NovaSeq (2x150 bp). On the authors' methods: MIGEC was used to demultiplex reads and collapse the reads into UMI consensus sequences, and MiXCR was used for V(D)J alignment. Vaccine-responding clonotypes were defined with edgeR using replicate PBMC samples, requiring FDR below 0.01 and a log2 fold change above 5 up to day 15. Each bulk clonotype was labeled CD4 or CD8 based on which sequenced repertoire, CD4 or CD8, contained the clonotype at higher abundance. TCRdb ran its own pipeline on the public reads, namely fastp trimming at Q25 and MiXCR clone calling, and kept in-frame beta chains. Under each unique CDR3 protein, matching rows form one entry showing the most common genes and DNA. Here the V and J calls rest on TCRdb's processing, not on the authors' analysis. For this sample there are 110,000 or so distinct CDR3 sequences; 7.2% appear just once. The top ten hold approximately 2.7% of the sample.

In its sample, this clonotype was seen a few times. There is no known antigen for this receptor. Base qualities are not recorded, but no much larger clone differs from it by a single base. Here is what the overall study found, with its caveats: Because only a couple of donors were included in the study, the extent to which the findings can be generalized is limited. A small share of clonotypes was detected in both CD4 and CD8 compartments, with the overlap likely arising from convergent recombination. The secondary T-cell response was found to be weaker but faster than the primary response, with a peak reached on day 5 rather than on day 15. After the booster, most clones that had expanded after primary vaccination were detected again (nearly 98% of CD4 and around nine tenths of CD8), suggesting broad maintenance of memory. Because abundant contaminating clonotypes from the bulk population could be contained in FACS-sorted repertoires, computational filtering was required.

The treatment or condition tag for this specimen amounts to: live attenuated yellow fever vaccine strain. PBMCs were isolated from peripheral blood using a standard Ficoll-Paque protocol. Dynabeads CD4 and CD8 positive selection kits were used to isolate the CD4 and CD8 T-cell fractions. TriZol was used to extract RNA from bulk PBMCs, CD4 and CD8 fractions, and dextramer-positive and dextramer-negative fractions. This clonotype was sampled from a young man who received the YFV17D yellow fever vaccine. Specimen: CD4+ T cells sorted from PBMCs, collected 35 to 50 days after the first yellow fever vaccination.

CDR3 loop: CASSDARTGNYGYTF. DNA sequence: TGCGCCAGCAGCGATGCCCGGACAGGGAACTATGGCTACACCTTC. The chain uses TRBV5-1 and TRBJ1-2; 8 bases in the junction line up with TRBD1. The junction shows trimming of 4 bases on V and 2 bases on J, and the gene matches do not reach 7 bases of it. Via the germline V gene, CDR1 is SGHRS and CDR2 YFSETQ. Spanning cysteine to phenylalanine, the CDR3 consists of 15 amino acids. Only CDR3 DNA remains: 45 bases, in frame from the first base.